One TCR beta chain is described in this entry. The target of this receptor is not known. Per-base quality was not reported, and no clone a single base away is much larger than it. The CDR3 has 16 amino acids, counting the end cysteine and phenylalanine. This entry keeps only the CDR3 DNA: 48 bases, framed from base 1. CDR1 and CDR2 were assigned from the germline V gene as SGHTA and FQGTGA. Between the V and J ends, shortened by 3 bases and 1 base respectively, the junction contains 12 bases. The collaborating institutions used their own protocols to collect whole blood in K2EDTA tubes. For TCRbeta analysis, collaborators shipped samples in one of three forms: frozen whole blood, isolated PBMCs, or DNA extracted from either of those sample types. This entry comes from a study of blood T cell repertoires in COVID-19 (dated by TCRdb to about 2020). The study in broad terms: The collaborator samples originated in the United States, Italy and Spain and spanned the acute and convalescent phases of COVID-19. The prospective study material was composed of cDNA or gDNA derived from T cells, B-cell-depleted T cells, or PBMCs. Deeply sampled blood TCRbeta repertoires from subjects exposed to, actively infected with, or recovered from COVID-19 were included in the dataset. A freely available public database, intended as a resource for researchers studying the immune response to SARS-CoV-2, is where the repertoires were released. The samples were drawn from the first 160 participants of the ongoing ImmuneRACE study and from 1,200 or so subjects provided by 6 global collaborators. Sample metadata almost always included a de-identified subject ID, COVID-19 status, age in years and sex. Where available, HLA class I and class II types were obtained from metadata supplied by the sample provider rather than from assay-based typing. Summary of the overall study and its limitations: Clinical and demographic metadata were provided uncurated, with the amount varying by source and participant.

The immunoSEQ Assay, a bias-controlled multiplex PCR, was used to amplify TCRbeta CDR3 regions from genomic DNA. In the authors' own workflow: The number of nucleated cells in each sample was estimated by amplification of reference gene primers within the assay. Sequence reads were collapsed and filtered to measure the absolute abundance of every unique TCRbeta CDR3 rearrangement. For each sample, productive Simpson clonality was calculated as the square root of Simpson's diversity index over productive rearrangements. The table comes from immuneACCESS by way of TCRdb, which keeps in-frame sequences with V and J called. Part of the clones is missing from these tables; in studies checked, under half for an unresolved V gene and the rest for unknown reasons. V and J calls and clone size are as listed in that table; D and trimming were resolved from the DNA. For this sample there are about 24,000 clones; 80% to 90% appear just once. 9.7% of the sample rests with the top ten.

The sample was peripheral blood. This chain is built from TRBV7-3 and TRBJ2-2; the D region possibly corresponds to TRBD1 (6 bases align). The TCR originated in a man between 65 and 85 years old with acute or convalescent COVID-19. The sequenced DNA is TGTGCCAGCAGCTTCTCCGGGACACGGAACACCGGGGAGCTGTTTTTT. Its translation is CASSFSGTRNTGELFF.